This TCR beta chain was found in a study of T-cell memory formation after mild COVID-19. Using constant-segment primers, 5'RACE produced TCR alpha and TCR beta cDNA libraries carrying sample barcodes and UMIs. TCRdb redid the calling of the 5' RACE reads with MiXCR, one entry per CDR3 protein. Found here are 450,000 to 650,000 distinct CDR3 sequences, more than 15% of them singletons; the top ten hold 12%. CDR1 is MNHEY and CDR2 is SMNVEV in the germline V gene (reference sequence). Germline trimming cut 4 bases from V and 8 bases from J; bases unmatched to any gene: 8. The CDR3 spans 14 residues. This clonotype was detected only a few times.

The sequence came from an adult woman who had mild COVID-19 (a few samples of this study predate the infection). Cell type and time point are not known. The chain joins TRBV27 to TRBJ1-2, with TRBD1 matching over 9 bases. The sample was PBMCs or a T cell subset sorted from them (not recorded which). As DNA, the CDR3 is TGTGCCAGCAGTTCGCGGACAGGGGCGAAAGGCTACACCTTC. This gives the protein CASSSRTGAKGYTF.